This TCR beta chain was observed in a study of T cells in Graves' hyperthyroidism and ophthalmopathy. Notes on the study in general: Most thyroid clonotypes with frequency above 0.001 were detected in blood.

Regarding this clonotype: Its target is unknown.

Trimming removed 4 bases from V and 6 bases from J; junction bases left unmatched: 8. The CDR3 consists of 15 residues. Germline V gives CDR1 SNHLY, CDR2 FYNNEI. Among ophthalmopathy patients, the Clinical Activity Score reached at least 3, the NOSPECS grade reached at least 4, and duration remained under 3 months. Amplification of TCR beta CDR3 regions was performed using RNA transcripts as template. The HTBI primer set drove a first-round RT-PCR of the TCR CDR3. TCRdb analysed the multiplex PCR reads with MiXCR anew, one entry per CDR3 protein. In the table there are 560,000 or so distinct CDR3 sequences, nearly 20% of which are singletons.

The receptor was isolated from a man aged 35 to 55 with Graves' ophthalmopathy. The sample consisted of blood. The chain combines TRBV2 with TRBJ2-7; 11 nucleotides line up with TRBD1. Written as DNA, the CDR3 is TGTGCCAGCAGTGCCCCCGGGACAGGGGGTGGCGAGCAGTACTTC. Translating gives CASSAPGTGGGEQYF.